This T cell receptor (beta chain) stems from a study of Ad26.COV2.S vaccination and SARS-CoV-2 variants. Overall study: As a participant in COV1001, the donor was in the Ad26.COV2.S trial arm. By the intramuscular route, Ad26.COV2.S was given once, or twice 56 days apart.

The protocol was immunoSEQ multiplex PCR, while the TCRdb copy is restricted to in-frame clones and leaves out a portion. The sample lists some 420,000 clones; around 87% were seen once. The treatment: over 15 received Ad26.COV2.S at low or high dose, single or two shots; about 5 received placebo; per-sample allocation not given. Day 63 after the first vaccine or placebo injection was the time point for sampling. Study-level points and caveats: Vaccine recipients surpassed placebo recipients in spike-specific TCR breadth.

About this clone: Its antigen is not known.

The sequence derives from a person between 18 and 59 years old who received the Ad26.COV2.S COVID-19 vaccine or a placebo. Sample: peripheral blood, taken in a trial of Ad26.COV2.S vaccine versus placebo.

This CDR3 is CASSQAGAGTGELFF. The CDR3 region has the DNA TGTGCCAGCAGCCAGGCAGGGGCGGGCACCGGGGAGCTGTTTTTT. This chain connects TRBV7-2 to TRBJ2-2, with a tentative D call TRBD1 (6 bases). Germline assignment: CDR1 SGHTA and CDR2 FQGNSA. Trimming left V 5 bases short and J 4 bases short, with 14 bases between. The CDR3 is made up of 15 amino acids.